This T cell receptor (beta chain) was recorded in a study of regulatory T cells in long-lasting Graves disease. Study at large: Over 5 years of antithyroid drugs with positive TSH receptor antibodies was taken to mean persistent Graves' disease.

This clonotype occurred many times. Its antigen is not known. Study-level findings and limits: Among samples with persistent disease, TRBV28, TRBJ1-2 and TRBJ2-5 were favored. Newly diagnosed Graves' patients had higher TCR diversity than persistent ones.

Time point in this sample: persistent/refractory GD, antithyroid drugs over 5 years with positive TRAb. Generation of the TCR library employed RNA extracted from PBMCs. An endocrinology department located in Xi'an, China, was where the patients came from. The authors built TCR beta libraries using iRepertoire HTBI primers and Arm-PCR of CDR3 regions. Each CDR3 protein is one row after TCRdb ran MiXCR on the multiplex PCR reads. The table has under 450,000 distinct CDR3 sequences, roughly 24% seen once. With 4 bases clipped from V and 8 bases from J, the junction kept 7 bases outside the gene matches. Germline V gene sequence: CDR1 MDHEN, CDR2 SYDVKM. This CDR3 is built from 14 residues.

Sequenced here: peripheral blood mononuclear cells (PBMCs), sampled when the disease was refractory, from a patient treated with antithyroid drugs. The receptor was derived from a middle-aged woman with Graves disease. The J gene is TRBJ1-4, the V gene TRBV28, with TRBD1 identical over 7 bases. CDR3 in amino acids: CASSYRGSGEKLFF. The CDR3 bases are TGTGCCAGCAGTTACAGGGGATCCGGGGAAAAACTGTTTTTT.